This T cell receptor (beta chain) appears in the sequencing data of a study of vaccination and CD4 T cells after COVID-19. In the study overall: Post-vaccination samples were procured at a median of around 79 days following dose two (range 14 to 241). Each of the control cultures got a CEFX pool, an HIV-1 Nef pool, or no peptide.

Oncomine TCR Beta short-read sequencing was applied to DNA from cultured CD4+ T cells. A single record per CDR3 protein comes from TCRdb applying MiXCR to the PCR reads. The profile shows over 12,000 distinct CDR3 sequences, roughly two fifths of them singletons. Turning to this clonotype: Its target is not known.

The V and J ends lost 0 bases and 6 bases respectively, with 14 bases between them. The germline CDR1 and CDR2 sequences are DFQATT and SNEGSKA (reference sequence). CDR3 length equals 15 residues. The treatment was: roughly 11-day PBMC culture with coronavirus spike peptide pools or control peptides (ViraFEST assay). Specimen: CD4+ T cells from blood, cultured in vitro. The origin of this receptor is a human donor who had recovered from COVID-19. The J gene is TRBJ1-4, the V gene TRBV20-1; tentatively, D is TRBD1 (6 bases). The CDR3 loop reads CSARDLGGGHEKLFF. The CDR3 DNA is TGCAGTGCTAGAGATTTGGGGGGCGGGCATGAAAAACTGTTTTTT.